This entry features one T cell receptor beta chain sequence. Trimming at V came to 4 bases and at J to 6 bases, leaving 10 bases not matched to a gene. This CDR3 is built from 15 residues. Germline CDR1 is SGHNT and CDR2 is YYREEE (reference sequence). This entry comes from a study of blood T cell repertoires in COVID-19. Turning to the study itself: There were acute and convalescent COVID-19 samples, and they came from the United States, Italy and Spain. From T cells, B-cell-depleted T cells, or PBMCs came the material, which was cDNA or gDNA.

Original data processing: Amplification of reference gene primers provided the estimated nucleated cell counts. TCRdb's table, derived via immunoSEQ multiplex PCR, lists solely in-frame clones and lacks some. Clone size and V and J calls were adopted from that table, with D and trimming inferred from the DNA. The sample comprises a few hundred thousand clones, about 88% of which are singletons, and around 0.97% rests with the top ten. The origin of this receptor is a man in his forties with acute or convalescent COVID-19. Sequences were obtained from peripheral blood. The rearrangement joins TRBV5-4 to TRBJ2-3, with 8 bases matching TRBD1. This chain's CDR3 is CASSPGQGDWDTQYF. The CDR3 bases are TGTGCCAGCAGCCCCGGACAGGGAGATTGGGATACGCAGTATTTT. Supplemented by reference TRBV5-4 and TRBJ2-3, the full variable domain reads ETGVTQSPTHLIKTRGQQVTLRCSSQSGHNTVSWYQQALGQGPQFIFQYYREEENGRGNFPPRFSGLQFPNYSSELNVNALELDDSALYLCASSPGQGDWDTQYFGPGTRLTVL.